The 27 T cell receptor beta chains reported below all come from one sample, sequenced in a study of blood T cell repertoires in COVID-19. Data came from immunoSEQ multiplex PCR; TCRdb stores just in-frame clones and leaves some out. This table holds roughly 200,000 clones, roughly 87% found once. Sequenced sample: PBMCs or T cells enriched from blood (not recorded which). These receptors all come from a man younger than 30 with acute COVID-19.

The chain couples TRBV23-1 to TRBJ2-1, with no clear D. TRBV23-1 is an ORF, and what it does is uncertain. Trimming removed 3 bases from V and 3 bases from J, with 9 bases in between. This CDR3 spans 14 amino acids. The CDR3 region has the DNA TGCGCCAGCAGTCAGAGGAAACACTACAATGAGCAGTTCTTC. Protein product: CASSQRKHYNEQFF.

The rearrangement joins TRBV28 to TRBJ1-1, with TRBD1 matching 10 bases. In germline, CDR1 is MDHEN, CDR2 SYDVKM. V trimming: 6 bases; J trimming: 4 bases; junction bases outside the gene matches: 8. The CDR3 sequence is 15 residues long. The CDR3 bases are TGTGCCAGCAGAAAAGACAGGGGGCGCGGCACTGAAGCTTTCTTT. Translated, it gives CASRKDRGRGTEAFF. The variable domain in full, with the rest retrieved from reference TRBV28 and TRBJ1-1, is DVKVTQSSRYLVKRTGEKVFLECVQDMDHENMFWYRQDPGLGLRLIYFSYDVKMKEKGDIPEGYSVSREKKERFSLILESASTNQTSMYLCASRKDRGRGTEAFFGQGTRLTVV.

This chain joins TRBV10-2 and TRBJ1-5; possible D gene TRBD1, 5 bases. This CDR3 contains 12 residues. Germline-derived CDR1 and CDR2 are WSHSY and SAAADI. With 3 bases removed from V and 6 bases from J, the gap between germline ends came to 6 bases. This CDR3 reads CASSDRVQPQHF. CDR3 bases: TGCGCCAGCAGTGACAGGGTTCAGCCCCAGCATTTT.

The CDR3, as DNA: TGCAGTGCTTCAGACAGGGACGCTTTCTTT. It specifies CSASDRDAFF. The rearrangement joins TRBV20-1 to TRBJ1-1, with 7 bases identical to TRBD1. The V gene end was trimmed by 5 bases and the J gene end by 11 bases; junction bases not matched to a gene: 5. CDR1 is DFQATT and CDR2 is SNEGSKA in the germline V gene (reference sequence). This CDR3 contains 10 residues.

The gene calls are TRBV28 and TRBJ1-5; D gene unclear. Trimming stripped 2 bases from V and 0 bases from J, with 5 bases between. In germline, CDR1 is MDHEN, CDR2 SYDVKM. The CDR3 extends over 14 amino acids. The CDR3 loop reads CASSLPGSNQPQHF. The CDR3 region has the DNA TGTGCCAGCAGTTTACCAGGTAGCAATCAGCCCCAGCATTTT.

This chain joins TRBV5-6 and TRBJ1-4; D perhaps matches TRBD1 (5 bases). The ends were cut back, 2 bases at V and 8 bases at J, with 19 bases in the middle. Germline V lookup: CDR1 SGHDT, CDR2 YYEEEE. The CDR3 length is 16 residues. CDR3 region: CASSLGGGTIGEKLFF. The CDR3 bases are TGTGCCAGCAGCTTAGGAGGAGGGACCATCGGAGAAAAACTGTTTTTT.

The chain employs TRBV28 and TRBJ2-7; the D gene is possibly TRBD1 (6 bases). Germline-derived CDR1 and CDR2 are MDHEN and SYDVKM. This CDR3 region has 15 residues. Trimming stripped 2 bases from V and 1 base from J, with 12 bases between. CDR3 region: CASSLDPQGSYEQYF. The CDR3 DNA sequence: TGTGCCAGCAGTTTAGATCCACAGGGTTCCTACGAGCAGTACTTC.

The chain links TRBV2 to TRBJ2-7; TRBD1 agrees at 8 bases. Germline V CDR1 and CDR2: SNHLY, FYNNEI. V lost 6 bases to trimming and J lost 0 bases; unmatched junction nucleotides: 13. This CDR3 comprises 17 residues. The DNA for the CDR3 is TGTGCCAGCAGCGGTCTTTCGGACAGGGCCGTCTCCTACGAGCAGTACTTC. It encodes CASSGLSDRAVSYEQYF.

The genes are TRBV4-1 and TRBJ1-2; D gene ambiguous. Germline loops: CDR1 MGHRA, CDR2 YSYEKL. V gave up 1 base and J gave up 0 bases, with 9 bases separating them. The CDR3 is made up of 15 amino acids. The CDR3 region has the DNA TGCGCCAGCAGCCAAGTACTAGGAACTAACTATGGCTACACCTTC. It codes for CASSQVLGTNYGYTF.

The rearrangement joins TRBV2 to TRBJ2-3; tentative D call: TRBD1 (5 bases). The germline gives CDR1 SNHLY, CDR2 FYNNEI. Trimming stripped 8 bases from V and 9 bases from J, with 15 bases between. This CDR3 has 12 residues. The CDR3 DNA is TGTGCCAGCCGCCTTCAGGGTGTAACGCAGTATTTT. Its translation is CASRLQGVTQYF.

Worth noting for this clone: This CDR3 is also generated by other DNA sequences in the sample. J is TRBJ2-3 and V is TRBV28; 10 bases agree with TRBD2. V was clipped by 5 bases and J by 6 bases; unmatched bases: 5. This CDR3 has 14 amino acids. Germline CDR1 MDHEN, CDR2 SYDVKM. For the CDR3, the DNA is TGTGCCAGCAGTCTTAGCGGGAGGCGGGATACGCAGTATTTT. Translation gives CASSLSGRRDTQYF.

This sequence joins TRBV30 and TRBJ2-7, with 12 positions matching TRBD2. The CDR3 length is 13 residues. Germline CDR1 is GTSNPN and CDR2 is SVGIG (reference sequence). V lost 2 bases to trimming and J lost 4 bases; unmatched junction nucleotides: 0. CDR3 sequence reads: CAWSTSGRYEQYF. The CDR3 nucleotides read TGTGCCTGGAGTACTAGCGGGAGGTACGAGCAGTACTTC.

The gene calls are TRBV27 and TRBJ1-4; TRBD1 aligns across 7 bases. Germline values: CDR1 MNHEY, CDR2 SMNVEV (reference sequence). The CDR3 consists of 15 residues. V lost 6 bases to trimming and J lost 5 bases; unmatched junction nucleotides: 9. CDR3 loop: CASRLGTAQNEKLFF. The CDR3, as DNA: TGTGCCAGCAGACTGGGGACAGCTCAAAATGAAAAACTGTTTTTT.

This chain uses TRBV12-3 or TRBV12-4 with TRBJ2-2; a possible D gene is TRBD2 (6 bases). V lost 2 bases and J lost 10, with 11 bases in between. This CDR3 has 13 amino acids. The CDR3 spells CASSLLGGEELFF. In DNA form, the CDR3 reads TGTGCCAGCAGTTTACTCGGGGGTGAGGAGCTGTTTTTT.

V usage is TRBV18 and J usage is TRBJ2-5; 8 positions match TRBD1. Trimming removed 1 base from V and 4 bases from J; junction bases left unmatched: 14. Germline CDR1 reads KGHSH; CDR2 reads LQKENI. This CDR3 region has 18 residues. The CDR3 bases are TGTGCCAGCTCACCACAAGAGGACCTCCACAGGGGGACAGAGACCCAGTACTTC. Amino acid sequence: CASSPQEDLHRGTETQYF.

The chain employs TRBV11-2 and TRBJ2-7, with TRBD2 matching 9 bases. This CDR3 has 13 residues. Germline V CDR1 and CDR2: SGHAT, FQNNGV. J gave up 1 base and V 7 bases, and 2 bases lay outside the gene matches. CDR3 in amino acids: CASNLAGSYEQYF. As DNA, the CDR3 is TGTGCCAGCAACCTAGCGGGATCCTACGAGCAGTACTTC.

The V call is TRBV5-8, the J call TRBJ2-5; the D gene is possibly TRBD2 (5 bases). CDR3 length: 16 residues. The V and J ends lost 2 bases and 1 base respectively, with 15 bases between them. In germline, CDR1 is SGHTS, CDR2 YDEGEE. CDR3 DNA sequence: TGTGCCAGCAGCTTATGTCGAAAGCGGAGCCAAGAGACCCAGTACTTC. Its protein product is CASSLCRKRSQETQYF.

Remarks on this clone: One junction end does not reproduce the germline sequence, and a read error may be involved. V gene TRBV18 combines with J gene TRBJ1-5, with a weak D call TRBD1 (5 bases). CDR1 and CDR2 from the germline V gene are KGHSH and LQKENI. CDR3 length equals 16 residues. The CDR3: CASSPSRDTSSQPQHF. DNA for the CDR3: TGTGCCAGCTCACCATCCAGGGATACAAGCAGTCAGCCCCAGCATTTT.

This chain uses TRBV7-2 with TRBJ2-3; D is uncertain. Germline CDR1 and CDR2: SGHTA and FQGNSA. With 5 bases removed from V and 14 bases from J, the gap between germline ends came to 17 bases. The CDR3 is made up of 12 amino acids. In DNA, the CDR3 is TGTGCCAGCAGCCTTAGTCTCCTTAGCCCGTATTTT. Amino acid sequence: CASSLSLLSPYF.

V and J are TRBV18 and TRBJ2-2; D uncertain. CDR3 length equals 16 residues. V lost 5 bases to trimming and J lost 0 bases, with 13 bases between them. CDR1 is KGHSH, CDR2 LQKENI, per germline. CDR3: CASSTSQTANTGELFF. The DNA of the CDR3 is TGTGCCAGCTCAACTTCACAGACGGCGAACACCGGGGAGCTGTTTTTT.

This clone occurred a few times. This chain links TRBV7-9 with TRBJ1-1, with 7 bases fitting TRBD1. The V segment lost 4 bases and the J segment 4 bases; nucleotides outside the gene matches: 6. The CDR3 runs to 14 residues. Germline loops: CDR1 SEHNR, CDR2 FQNEAQ (reference sequence). CDR3: CASSSADRVTEAFF. The CDR3 DNA reads as TGTGCCAGCAGCTCCGCAGACAGGGTCACTGAAGCTTTCTTT.

The chain is built from TRBV30 and TRBJ2-3; 11 positions match TRBD2. V lost 4 bases and J lost 7; bases outside the gene matches: 10. This CDR3 region has 15 residues. Germline CDR1 GTSNPN, CDR2 SVGIG (reference sequence). CDR3 residues: CAWTSGRSGVNTQYF. For the CDR3, the DNA is TGTGCCTGGACTAGCGGGAGGTCCGGAGTAAATACGCAGTATTTT.

With respect to this clone: Other DNA sequences in this specimen translate into the identical CDR3. The V call is TRBV28, the J call TRBJ1-5; D is uncertain. Trimming pared 0 bases from V and 2 bases from J, leaving 5 bases between. This CDR3 contains 14 residues. Germline assignment: CDR1 MDHEN and CDR2 SYDVKM. CDR3 residues: CASSLWAGNQPQHF. The CDR3 bases are TGTGCCAGCAGTTTATGGGCGGGCAATCAGCCCCAGCATTTT.

The gene calls are TRBV29-1 and TRBJ1-4, with 12 bases lining up with TRBD1. Per germline, CDR1 SQVTM and CDR2 ANQGSEA. The CDR3 contains 12 residues. V gave up 7 bases and J gave up 16 bases; unmatched junction bases: 10. The CDR3 nucleotides read TGCAGCGCCCCCGGGACAGGGGGCGGAAGGTTTTTT. It encodes CSAPGTGGGRFF.

This clone came up a few times. The V call is TRBV7-9, the J call TRBJ2-7; D may be TRBD2 (5 bases). CDR3 length: 13 residues. V was trimmed by 5 bases and J by 3 bases, leaving 11 bases between them. Germline V gene data show CDR1 as SEHNR and CDR2 as FQNEAQ (reference sequence). CDR3 loop: CASSKTSIYEQYF. Here the CDR3 DNA reads TGTGCCAGCAGCAAAACTAGTATCTACGAGCAGTACTTC.

The J gene is TRBJ1-6, the V gene TRBV28; TRBD1 is a possible D gene (5 bases). Germline values: CDR1 MDHEN, CDR2 SYDVKM. V was clipped by 8 bases and J by 7 bases, with 15 bases between them. The CDR3 has 14 residues. CDR3 amino acids: CASRDAGQNSPLHF. CDR3 DNA sequence: TGTGCCAGCCGTGACGCAGGGCAAAATTCACCCCTCCACTTT.

The V and J genes are TRBV28 and TRBJ1-5, with D possibly TRBD1 on 6 matching bases. CDR3 length equals 14 residues. Trimming removed 7 bases from V and 4 bases from J, with 14 bases in between. The germline V gene encodes CDR1 MDHEN and CDR2 SYDVKM. The CDR3 DNA reads TGTGCCAGCACCGAGGACAGATTTAATCAGCCCCAGCATTTT. As protein: CASTEDRFNQPQHF.